Sequencing of this T cell receptor (beta chain) was carried out in a study of blood T cell repertoires in COVID-19 (TCRdb year 2020). For the wider study: Samples from collaborators originated in the United States, Italy and Spain and spanned both the acute and convalescent phases of COVID-19. Where HLA class I and class II types were available, the types were taken from metadata supplied by the sample provider, not from assay-based typing. Nearly every sample came with metadata listing a de-identified subject ID, COVID-19 status, age in years and sex. The dataset comprised deeply sampled blood TCRbeta repertoires from subjects exposed to, actively infected with, or recovered from COVID-19. The material from the prospective study consisted of cDNA or gDNA derived from T cells, B-cell-depleted T cells, or PBMCs. A freely available public database, intended as a resource for researchers studying the immune response to SARS-CoV-2, is where the repertoires were released. Samples came from the ongoing ImmuneRACE study (first 160 participants) plus 1,254 subjects from 6 global collaborators.

In the prospective study, participants were roughly 18 to 100 years old, resided in 24 geographic areas of the United States, and were enrolled through a virtual design. In the prospective study, participants were assigned to cohorts based on the clinical history participants reported in a screening survey and a study questionnaire. Recovered participants in ImmuneRACE Cohort 3 were defined as having two consecutive negative NP/OP PCR tests, clearance from a healthcare professional, or resolution of symptoms. In the prospective study, mobile phlebotomists collected whole blood, serum and a nasopharyngeal or oropharyngeal swab from each participant. Participants in the prospective study had the option to provide additional blood draws and questionnaires over a roughly 2-month period. Prospective study blood samples were shipped either frozen or at room temperature before DNA extraction. Beyond this particular receptor, the publication reports: Clinical and demographic metadata were provided uncurated, with the amount varying by source and participant.

The CDR3, from cysteine to phenylalanine, totals 16 residues. Here the CDR3 DNA is all that survives: 48 bases in frame from base 1. V is pruned by 5 bases and J by 6 bases, leaving 17 bases of the junction without a gene match. CDR1 GTSNPN and CDR2 SVGIG are derived from the germline V gene (reference sequence). This clone was seen a single time. Its binding antigen is unknown. Nothing much larger sits one base from this clone, and base qualities are not available. TCRbeta CDR3 regions were amplified from genomic DNA using the immunoSEQ Assay, a bias-controlled multiplex PCR. The paper's data handling went like this. The number of nucleated cells in each sample was estimated from the amplification of reference gene primers within the assay. To quantify the absolute abundance of each unique TCRbeta CDR3 rearrangement, sequence reads were collapsed and filtered. Productive Simpson clonality was computed per sample as the square root of Simpson's diversity index over productive rearrangements. TCRdb took over this immuneACCESS table, retaining in-frame rearrangements with V and J assigned. Such tables are incomplete; in checked studies, under half of the missing clones stem from an unresolved V gene, and the remainder is unexplained. V and J calls and clone size are as listed in that table; D and trimming were resolved from the DNA. For this sample the table gives about 320,000 clones, of which over 80% were detected only once. The ten largest clones take up more than 8.5% of the sample.

The receptor was isolated from a woman between 18 and 29 years old who had recovered from COVID-19. The chain links TRBV30 with TRBJ2-7; 9 central nucleotides agree with TRBD1. The sample consisted of PBMCs or T cells enriched from blood (not recorded which). The CDR3 has the sequence CAWGDRVRRGLGEQYF. The base sequence is TGTGCCTGGGGGGACAGGGTGAGACGGGGCTTGGGCGAGCAGTACTTC. The CDR3, completed at both ends by the reference TRBV30 and TRBJ2-7 genes, gives the full variable domain SQTIHQWPATLVQPVGSPLSLECTVEGTSNPNLYWYRQAAGRGLQLLFYSVGIGQISSEVPQNLSASRPQDRQFILSSKKLLLSDSGFYLCAWGDRVRRGLGEQYFGPGTRLTVT.